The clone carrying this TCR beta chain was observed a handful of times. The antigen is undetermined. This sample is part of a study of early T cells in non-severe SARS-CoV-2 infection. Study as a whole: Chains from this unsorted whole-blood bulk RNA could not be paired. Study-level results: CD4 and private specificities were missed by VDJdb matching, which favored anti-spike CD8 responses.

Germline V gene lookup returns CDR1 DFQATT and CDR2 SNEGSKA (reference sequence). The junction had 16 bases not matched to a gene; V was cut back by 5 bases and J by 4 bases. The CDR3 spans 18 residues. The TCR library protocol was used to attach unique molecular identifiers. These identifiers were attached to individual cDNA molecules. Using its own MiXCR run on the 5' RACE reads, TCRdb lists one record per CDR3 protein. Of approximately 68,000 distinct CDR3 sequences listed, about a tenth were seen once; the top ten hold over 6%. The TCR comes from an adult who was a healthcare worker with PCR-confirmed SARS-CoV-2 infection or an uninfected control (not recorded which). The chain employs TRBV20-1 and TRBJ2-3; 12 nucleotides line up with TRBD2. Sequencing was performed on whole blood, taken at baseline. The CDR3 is CSALHSRASGGDPDTQYF. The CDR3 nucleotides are TGCAGTGCTCTCCACTCGCGGGCTAGCGGGGGGGACCCAGATACGCAGTATTTT.